This entry describes one TCR beta chain. What it binds is not known. The data derive from a study of CD8 T cells in Susac syndrome. Study-level points and caveats: Regarding the TCR sequencing and HLA analysis, the study admitted that a relatively small number of individuals were involved.

Trimming left V 6 bases short and J 1 base short, with 9 bases between. CDR1 is LGHDT, CDR2 YNNKEL, per germline (reference sequence). The CDR3 totals 13 residues. The sequenced target, TCR beta, came from blood CD8+ and CD4+ T cells. Reverse transcription of roughly 0.45 to 1 ug RNA was carried out with random hexamers. Each CDR3 protein is one row after TCRdb ran MiXCR on the immunoSEQ multiplex PCR reads. This table has about 66,000 distinct CDR3 sequences, 90% to 95% appearing once. V is TRBV3-1 and J is TRBJ1-1, with unresolved D. This receptor was obtained from a human donor with multiple sclerosis. Specimen: CD8+ T cells from PBMCs. The CDR3 sequence is CASSPTENTEAFF. The CDR3 DNA is TGTGCCAGCAGTCCCACAGAGAACACTGAAGCTTTCTTT.